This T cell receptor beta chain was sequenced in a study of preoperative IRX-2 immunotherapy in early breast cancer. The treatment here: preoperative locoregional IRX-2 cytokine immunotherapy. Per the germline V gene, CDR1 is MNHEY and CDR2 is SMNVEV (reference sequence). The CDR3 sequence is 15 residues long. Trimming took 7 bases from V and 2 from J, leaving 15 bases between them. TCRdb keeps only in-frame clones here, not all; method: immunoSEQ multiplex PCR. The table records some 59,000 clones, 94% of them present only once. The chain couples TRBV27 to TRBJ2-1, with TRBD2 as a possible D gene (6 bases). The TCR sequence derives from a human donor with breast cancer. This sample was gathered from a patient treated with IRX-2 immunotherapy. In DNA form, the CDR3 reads TGTGCCAGCACCTTCGGGGGAGATGCCTACAATGAGCAGTTCTTC. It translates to CASTFGGDAYNEQFF.